This record concerns one TCR beta chain sequence. This sample was taken from a study of control samples from healthy donors and cancer patients. Per the germline V gene, CDR1 is SGHVS and CDR2 is FNYEAQ. The CDR3 is 15 residues long. Unmatched junction bases numbered 10, after V lost 1 base and J lost 8 bases. Using immunoSEQ multiplex PCR, the repertoire was profiled, and TCRdb retains in-frame clones only, with some absent. The sample yields approximately 170,000 clones, roughly 88% seen once. The source material was blood. This clonotype originated in a woman in her thirties in good health. The rearrangement joins TRBV7-6 to TRBJ1-2; 7 nucleotides line up with TRBD1. CDR3: CASSLDEGAVRGYTF. CDR3 nucleotides: TGTGCCAGCAGCTTAGACGAGGGGGCGGTTCGGGGCTACACCTTC.